The TCR beta chain under discussion was sequenced for a study of cytomegalovirus exposure and HLA in healthy donors. The table lists this clone with a few counts. 13 Jbeta primers and 60 Vbeta primers were used for the PCR. Profiled with immunoSEQ multiplex PCR; TCRdb holds only in-frame clones, not every one. The sample has approximately 140,000 clones, around 73% seen once. Germline V lookup: CDR1 SNHLY, CDR2 FYNNEI. The CDR3 totals 15 residues. V was clipped by 5 bases and J by 5 bases, with 15 bases between them. The TCR sequence derives from a woman aged 40 to 50 in good health and CMV-seronegative. The sequencing sample was made of PBMCs. The chain joins TRBV2 to TRBJ1-4, with D maybe TRBD1 (6 bases). This CDR3 reads CASSKTGNYNEKLFF. The CDR3 DNA reads TGTGCCAGCAGTAAGACAGGCAACTACAATGAAAAACTGTTTTTT.